This TCR beta chain came from a study of CD8 T cells in Susac syndrome. Random hexamers served to reverse transcribe roughly 0.5 to 1 ug RNA. Multiplex PCR with immunoSEQ amplified the TCR beta CDR3 across 54 Vbeta and 13 Jbeta. Using its own MiXCR run on the immunoSEQ multiplex PCR reads, TCRdb lists one record per CDR3 protein. The profile shows 150,000 to 200,000 distinct CDR3 sequences, around 94% of them singletons. The V gene lost 6 bases and the J gene lost 1 base, with 14 bases spanning the gap. The CDR3 is 15 residues long. Germline V CDR1 and CDR2: SGDLS, YYNGEE. Sequencing was performed on CD4+ T cells from PBMCs. The receptor was isolated from a human donor in good health. This chain uses TRBV9 with TRBJ2-1, with D perhaps being TRBD1 or TRBD2 (6 bases each). The CDR3 DNA follows: TGTGCCAGCACCCCCGGGGGCCGATCCTACAATGAGCAGTTCTTC. Its protein is CASTPGGRSYNEQFF.